This TCR beta chain was captured by sequencing in a study of T cells in Graves' hyperthyroidism and ophthalmopathy. Whole-study findings and limits: Ophthalmopathy got predicted by the model a median around 6.8 months before its onset. A model of 13 V-J pairs discriminated ophthalmopathy from stable hyperthyroidism.

The V gene lost 0 bases and the J gene lost 3 bases, with 14 bases spanning the gap. The CDR3 covers 16 residues. The germline V gene encodes CDR1 DFQATT and CDR2 SNEGSKA (reference sequence). This clonotype was observed many times. Its antigen is undetermined. Aged 18 to 65, the patients had hyperthyroidism that was newly diagnosed and had lasted under 2 months. Clinical symptoms, serum thyroxine and TRAb, thyroid ultrasound and orbital computed tomography were used for the diagnoses. Amplification of TCR beta CDR3 regions was performed using RNA transcripts as template. First-round RT-PCR of the TCR CDR3 relied on the HTBI primer set. TCRdb re-called the multiplex PCR reads with MiXCR, one entry per CDR3 protein. The repertoire includes about 46,000 distinct CDR3 sequences, 49% of them detected once, and over 30% sits in the top ten.

This chain connects TRBV20-1 to TRBJ2-2; D might be TRBD2 (5 bases). This TCR came from a woman aged 50 to 60 with Graves' hyperthyroidism. The sequencing input was peripheral blood or thyroid tissue (not recorded which). Here the CDR3 reads CSARDWTPEHTGELFF. The CDR3 coding sequence is TGCAGTGCTAGAGATTGGACTCCGGAGCACACCGGGGAGCTGTTTTTT.